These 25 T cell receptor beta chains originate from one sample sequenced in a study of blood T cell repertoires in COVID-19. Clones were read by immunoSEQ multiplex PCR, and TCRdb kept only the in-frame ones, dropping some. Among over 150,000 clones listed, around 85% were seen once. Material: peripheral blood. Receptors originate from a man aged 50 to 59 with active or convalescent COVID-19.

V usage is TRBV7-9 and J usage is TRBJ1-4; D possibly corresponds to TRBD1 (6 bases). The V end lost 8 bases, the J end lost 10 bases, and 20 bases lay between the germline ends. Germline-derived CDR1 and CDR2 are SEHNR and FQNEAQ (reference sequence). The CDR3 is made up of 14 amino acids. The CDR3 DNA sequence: TGTGCCAGCCGCCCGGGGGGCCTCGGCGGAAAACTGTTTTTT. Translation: CASRPGGLGGKLFF.

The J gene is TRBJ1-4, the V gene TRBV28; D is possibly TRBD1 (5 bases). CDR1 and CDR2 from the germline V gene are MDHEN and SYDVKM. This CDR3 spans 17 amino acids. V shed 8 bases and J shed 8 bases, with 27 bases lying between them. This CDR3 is CASHPSPAQGRGEKLFF. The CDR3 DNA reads TGTGCCAGCCACCCTTCCCCCGCTCAGGGTCGAGGCGAAAAACTGTTTTTT.

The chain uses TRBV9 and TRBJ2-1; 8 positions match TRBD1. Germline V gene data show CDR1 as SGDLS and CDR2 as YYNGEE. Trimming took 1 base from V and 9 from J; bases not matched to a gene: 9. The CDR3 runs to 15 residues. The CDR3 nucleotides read TGTGCCAGCAGCGTAACAGGGGGTTCTGTGAGTGAGCAGTTCTTC. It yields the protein CASSVTGGSVSEQFF.

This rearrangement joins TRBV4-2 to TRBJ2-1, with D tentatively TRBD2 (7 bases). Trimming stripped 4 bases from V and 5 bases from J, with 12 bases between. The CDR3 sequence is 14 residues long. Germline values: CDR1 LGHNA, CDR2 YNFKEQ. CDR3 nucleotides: TGTGCCAGCAGCCGAGGGGGGGTGAACAATGAGCAGTTCTTC. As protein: CASSRGGVNNEQFF.

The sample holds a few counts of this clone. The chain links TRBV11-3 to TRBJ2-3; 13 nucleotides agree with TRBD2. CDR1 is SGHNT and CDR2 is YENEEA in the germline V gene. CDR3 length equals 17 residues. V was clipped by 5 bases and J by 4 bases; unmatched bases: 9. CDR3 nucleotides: TGTGCCAGCAGCCCCAGGACTAGCGGGAGAAAGGCAGATACGCAGTATTTT. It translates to CASSPRTSGRKADTQYF. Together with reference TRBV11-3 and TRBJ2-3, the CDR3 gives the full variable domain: EAGVVQSPRYKIIEKKQPVAFWCNPISGHNTLYWYLQNLGQGPELLIRYENEEAVDDSQLPKDRFSAERLKGVDSTLKIQPAELGDSAVYLCASSPRTSGRKADTQYFGPGTRLTVL.

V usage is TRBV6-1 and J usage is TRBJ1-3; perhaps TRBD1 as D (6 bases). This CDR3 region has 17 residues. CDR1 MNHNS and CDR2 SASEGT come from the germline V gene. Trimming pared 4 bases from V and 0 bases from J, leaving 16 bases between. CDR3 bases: TGTGCCAGCAGTGGCCAGTGGGGACAAACCTCTGGAAACACCATATATTTT. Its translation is CASSGQWGQTSGNTIYF.

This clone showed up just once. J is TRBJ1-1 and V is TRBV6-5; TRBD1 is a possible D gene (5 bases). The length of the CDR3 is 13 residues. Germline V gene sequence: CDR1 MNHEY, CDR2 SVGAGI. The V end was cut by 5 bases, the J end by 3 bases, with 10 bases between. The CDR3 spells CASSQGKDTEAFF. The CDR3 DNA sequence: TGTGCCAGCAGTCAGGGTAAGGACACTGAAGCTTTCTTT.

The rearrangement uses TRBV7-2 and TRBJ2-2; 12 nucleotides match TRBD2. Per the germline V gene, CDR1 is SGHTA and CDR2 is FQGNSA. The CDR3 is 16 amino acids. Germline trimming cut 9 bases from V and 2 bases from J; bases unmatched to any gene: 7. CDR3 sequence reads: CARGLAGPLNTGELFF. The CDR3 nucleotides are TGTGCCAGAGGACTAGCGGGACCTTTAAACACCGGGGAGCTGTTTTTT.

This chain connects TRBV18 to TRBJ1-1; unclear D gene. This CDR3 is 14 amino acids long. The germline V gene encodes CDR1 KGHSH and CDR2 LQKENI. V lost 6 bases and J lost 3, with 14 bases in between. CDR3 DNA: TGTGCCAGCTCCCCTGACGGGTATTACACTGAAGCTTTCTTT. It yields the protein CASSPDGYYTEAFF.

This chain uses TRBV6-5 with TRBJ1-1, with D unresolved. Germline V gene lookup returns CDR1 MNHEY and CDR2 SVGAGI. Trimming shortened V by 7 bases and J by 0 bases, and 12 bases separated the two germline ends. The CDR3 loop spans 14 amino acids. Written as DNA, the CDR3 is TGTGCCAGCACCGAAGACACCATGAACACTGAAGCTTTCTTT. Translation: CASTEDTMNTEAFF.

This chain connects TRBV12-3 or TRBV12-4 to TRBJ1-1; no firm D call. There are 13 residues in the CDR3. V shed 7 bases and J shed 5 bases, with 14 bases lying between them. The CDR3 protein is CASTKDRGTEAFF. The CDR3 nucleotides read TGTGCCAGCACCAAGGACCGAGGGACTGAAGCTTTCTTT.

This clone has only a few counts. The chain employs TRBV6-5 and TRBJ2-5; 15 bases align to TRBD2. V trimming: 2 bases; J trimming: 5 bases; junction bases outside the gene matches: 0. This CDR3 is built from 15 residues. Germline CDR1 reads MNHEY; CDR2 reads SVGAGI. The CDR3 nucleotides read TGTGCCAGCAGTTACGGGACTAGCGGGAGGGAGACCCAGTACTTC. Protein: CASSYGTSGRETQYF.

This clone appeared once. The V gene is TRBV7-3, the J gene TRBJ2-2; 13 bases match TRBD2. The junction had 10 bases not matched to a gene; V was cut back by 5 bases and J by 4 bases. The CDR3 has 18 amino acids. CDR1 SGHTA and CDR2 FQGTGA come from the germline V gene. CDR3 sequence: CASSHGTSGTWGTGELFF. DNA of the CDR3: TGTGCCAGCAGCCACGGGACTAGCGGGACGTGGGGCACCGGGGAGCTGTTTTTT. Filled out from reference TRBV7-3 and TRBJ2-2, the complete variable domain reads GAGVSQTPSNKVTEKGKYVELRCDPISGHTALYWYRQSLGQGPEFLIYFQGTGAADDSGLPNDRFFAVRPEGSVSTLKIQRTERGDSAVYLCASSHGTSGTWGTGELFFGEGSRLTVL.

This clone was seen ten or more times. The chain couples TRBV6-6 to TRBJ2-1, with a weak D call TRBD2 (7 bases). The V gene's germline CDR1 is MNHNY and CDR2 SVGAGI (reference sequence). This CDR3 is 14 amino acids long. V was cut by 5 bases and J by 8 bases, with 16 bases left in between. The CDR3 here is CASSSMGGADEQFF. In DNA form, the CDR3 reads TGTGCCAGCAGTAGTATGGGGGGGGCCGATGAGCAGTTCTTC.

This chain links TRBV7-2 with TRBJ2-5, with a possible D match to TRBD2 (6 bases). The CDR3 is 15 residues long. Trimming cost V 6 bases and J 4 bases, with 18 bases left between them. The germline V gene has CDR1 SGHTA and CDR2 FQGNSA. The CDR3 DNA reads TGTGCCAGCAGAAAGTACAACTCAGCGGGAGAGACCCAGTACTTC. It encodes CASRKYNSAGETQYF.

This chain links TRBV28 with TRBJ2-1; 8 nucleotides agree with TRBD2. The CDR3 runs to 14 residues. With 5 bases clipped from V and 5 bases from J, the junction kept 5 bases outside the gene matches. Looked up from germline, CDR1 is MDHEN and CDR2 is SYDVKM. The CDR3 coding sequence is TGTGCCAGCAGTAACGGGGGGGCCGACAATGAGCAGTTCTTC. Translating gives CASSNGGADNEQFF.

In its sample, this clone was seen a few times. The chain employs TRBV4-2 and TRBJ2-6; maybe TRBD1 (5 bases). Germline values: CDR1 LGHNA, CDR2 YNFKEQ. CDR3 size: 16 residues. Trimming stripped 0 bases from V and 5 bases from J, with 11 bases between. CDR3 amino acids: CASSQDHDSRANVLTF. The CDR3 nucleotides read TGTGCCAGCAGCCAAGATCATGACAGCCGGGCCAACGTCCTGACTTTC.

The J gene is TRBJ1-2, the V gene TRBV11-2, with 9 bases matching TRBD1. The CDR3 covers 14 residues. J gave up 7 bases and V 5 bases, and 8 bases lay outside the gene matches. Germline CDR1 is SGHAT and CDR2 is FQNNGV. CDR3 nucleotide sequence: TGTGCCAGCAGCGCCCAACAGGGGGCGTCTGGCTACACCTTC. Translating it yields CASSAQQGASGYTF.

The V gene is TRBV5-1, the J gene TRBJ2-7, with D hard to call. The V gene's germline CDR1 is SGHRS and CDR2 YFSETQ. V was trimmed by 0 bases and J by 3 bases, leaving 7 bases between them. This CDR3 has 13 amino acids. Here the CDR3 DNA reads TGCGCCAGCAGCTTGGCCCCTAGCTACGAGCAGTACTTC. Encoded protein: CASSLAPSYEQYF.

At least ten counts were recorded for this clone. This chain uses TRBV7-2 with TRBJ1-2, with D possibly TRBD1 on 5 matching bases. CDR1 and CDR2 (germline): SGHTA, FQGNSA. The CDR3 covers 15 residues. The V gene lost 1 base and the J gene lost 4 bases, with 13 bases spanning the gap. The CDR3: CASSLEGRTFYGYTF. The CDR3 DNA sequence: TGTGCCAGCAGCTTAGAGGGGCGTACCTTCTATGGCTACACCTTC.

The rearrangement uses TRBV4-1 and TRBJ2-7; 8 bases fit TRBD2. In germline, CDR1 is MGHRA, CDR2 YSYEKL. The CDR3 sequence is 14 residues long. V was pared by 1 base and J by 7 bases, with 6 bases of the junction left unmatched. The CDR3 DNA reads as TGCGCCAGCAGCCAAGTGGGACTAGTTGCGGAGCAGTACTTC. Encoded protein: CASSQVGLVAEQYF.

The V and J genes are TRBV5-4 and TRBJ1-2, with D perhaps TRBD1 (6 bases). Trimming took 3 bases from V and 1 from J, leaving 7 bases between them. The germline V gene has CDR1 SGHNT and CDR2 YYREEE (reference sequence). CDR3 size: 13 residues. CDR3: CASSSQGNYGYTF. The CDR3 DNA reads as TGTGCCAGCAGCTCACAGGGTAACTATGGCTACACCTTC.

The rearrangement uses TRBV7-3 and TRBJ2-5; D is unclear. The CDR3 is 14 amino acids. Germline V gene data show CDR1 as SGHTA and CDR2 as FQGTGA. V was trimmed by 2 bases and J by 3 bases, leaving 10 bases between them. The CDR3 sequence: CASSLVAGKETQYF. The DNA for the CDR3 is TGTGCCAGCAGCTTAGTGGCAGGAAAAGAGACCCAGTACTTC.

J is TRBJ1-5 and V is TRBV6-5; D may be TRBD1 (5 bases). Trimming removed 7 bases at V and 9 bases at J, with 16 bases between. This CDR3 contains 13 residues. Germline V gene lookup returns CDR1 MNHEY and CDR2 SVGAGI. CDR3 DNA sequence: TGTGCCAGCAAATCGACAGTAGCGGGGCCCCAGCATTTT. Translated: CASKSTVAGPQHF.

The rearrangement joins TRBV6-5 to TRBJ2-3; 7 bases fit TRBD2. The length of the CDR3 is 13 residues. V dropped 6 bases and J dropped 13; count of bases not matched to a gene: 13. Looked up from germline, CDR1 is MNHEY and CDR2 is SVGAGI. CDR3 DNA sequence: TGTGCCAGCAGCCTCGGGGCCAAAGCGGGAAAGTATTTT. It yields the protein CASSLGAKAGKYF.